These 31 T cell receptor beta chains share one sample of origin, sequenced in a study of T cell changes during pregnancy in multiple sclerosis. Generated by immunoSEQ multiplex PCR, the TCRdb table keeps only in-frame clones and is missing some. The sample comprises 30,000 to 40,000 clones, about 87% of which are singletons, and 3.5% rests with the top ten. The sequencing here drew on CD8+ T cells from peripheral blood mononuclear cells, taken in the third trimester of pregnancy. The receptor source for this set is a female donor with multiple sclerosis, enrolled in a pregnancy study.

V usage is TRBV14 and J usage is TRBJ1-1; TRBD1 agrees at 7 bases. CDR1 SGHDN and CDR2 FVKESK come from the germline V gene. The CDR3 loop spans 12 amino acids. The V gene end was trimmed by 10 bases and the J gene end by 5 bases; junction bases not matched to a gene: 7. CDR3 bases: TGTGCCACCCAGGCAGGGGGGACTGAAGCTTTCTTT. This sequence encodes CATQAGGTEAFF.

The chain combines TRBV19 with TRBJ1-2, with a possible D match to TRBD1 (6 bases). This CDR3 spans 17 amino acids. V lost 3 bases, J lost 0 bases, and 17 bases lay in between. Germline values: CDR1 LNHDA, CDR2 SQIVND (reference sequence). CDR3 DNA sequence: TGTGCCAGTAGTATCCTGGGGGACATCCCATCTAACTATGGCTACACCTTC. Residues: CASSILGDIPSNYGYTF.

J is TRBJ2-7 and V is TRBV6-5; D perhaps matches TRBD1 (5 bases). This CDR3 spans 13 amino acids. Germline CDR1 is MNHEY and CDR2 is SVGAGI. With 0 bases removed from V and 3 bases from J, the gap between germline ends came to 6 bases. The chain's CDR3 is CASSYSRDYEQYF. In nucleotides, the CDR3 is TGTGCCAGCAGTTACTCCAGGGACTACGAGCAGTACTTC.

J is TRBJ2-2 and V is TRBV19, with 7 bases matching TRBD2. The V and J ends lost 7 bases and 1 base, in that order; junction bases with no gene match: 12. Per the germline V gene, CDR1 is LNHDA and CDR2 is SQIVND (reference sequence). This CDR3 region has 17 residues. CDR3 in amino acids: CASISSALAVNTGELFF. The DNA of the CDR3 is TGTGCCAGTATTTCTTCGGCCCTAGCGGTGAACACCGGGGAGCTGTTTTTT.

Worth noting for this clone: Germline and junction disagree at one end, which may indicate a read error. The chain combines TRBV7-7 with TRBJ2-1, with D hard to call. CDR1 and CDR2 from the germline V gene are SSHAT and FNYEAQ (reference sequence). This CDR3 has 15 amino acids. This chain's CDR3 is CASSPYILRDNEQFF. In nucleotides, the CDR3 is TGTGCTAGCAGCCCGTACATCCTACGGGACAATGAGCAGTTCTTC.

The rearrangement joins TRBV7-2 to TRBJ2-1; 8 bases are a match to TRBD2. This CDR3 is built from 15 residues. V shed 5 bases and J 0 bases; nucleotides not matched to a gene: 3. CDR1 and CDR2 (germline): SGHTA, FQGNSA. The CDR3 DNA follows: TGTGCCAGCAGCCAAGCGGGGGTCTCCTACAATGAGCAGTTCTTC. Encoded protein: CASSQAGVSYNEQFF.

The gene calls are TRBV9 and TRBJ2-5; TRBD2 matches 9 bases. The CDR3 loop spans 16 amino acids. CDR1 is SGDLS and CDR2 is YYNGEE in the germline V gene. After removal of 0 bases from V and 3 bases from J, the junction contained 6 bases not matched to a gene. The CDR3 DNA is TGTGCCAGCAGCGTAGCTGGGCGGGGGGGCGAAGAGACCCAGTACTTC. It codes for CASSVAGRGGEETQYF.

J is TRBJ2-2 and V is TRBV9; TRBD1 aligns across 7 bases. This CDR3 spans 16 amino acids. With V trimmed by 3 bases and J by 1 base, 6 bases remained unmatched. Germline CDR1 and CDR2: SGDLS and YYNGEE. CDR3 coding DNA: TGTGCCAGCAGCGCCCACAGGACAGGGAACACCGGGGAGCTGTTTTTT. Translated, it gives CASSAHRTGNTGELFF.

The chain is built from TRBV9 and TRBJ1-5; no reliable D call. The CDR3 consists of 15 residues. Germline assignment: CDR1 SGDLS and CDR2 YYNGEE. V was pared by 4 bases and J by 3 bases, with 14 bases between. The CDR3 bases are TGTGCCAGCAGCCGGGAGGGAGGGTTCAATCAGCCCCAGCATTTT. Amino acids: CASSREGGFNQPQHF.

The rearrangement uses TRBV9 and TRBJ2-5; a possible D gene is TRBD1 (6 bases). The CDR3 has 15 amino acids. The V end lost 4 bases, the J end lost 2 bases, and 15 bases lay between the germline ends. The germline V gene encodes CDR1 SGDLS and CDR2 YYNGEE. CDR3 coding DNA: TGTGCCAGCAGCCCGACAGGAGGTAGACAAGAGACCCAGTACTTC. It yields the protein CASSPTGGRQETQYF.

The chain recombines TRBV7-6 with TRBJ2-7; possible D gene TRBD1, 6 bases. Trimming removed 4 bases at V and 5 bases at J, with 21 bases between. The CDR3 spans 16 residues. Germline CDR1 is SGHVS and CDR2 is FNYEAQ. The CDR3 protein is CASSSYGTPLRDEQYF. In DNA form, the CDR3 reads TGTGCCAGCAGCTCATACGGGACACCCTTGAGGGACGAGCAGTACTTC.

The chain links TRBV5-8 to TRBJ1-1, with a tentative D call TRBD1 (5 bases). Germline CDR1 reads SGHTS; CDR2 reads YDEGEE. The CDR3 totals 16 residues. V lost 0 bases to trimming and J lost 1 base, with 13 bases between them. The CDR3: CASSLGRGRKNTEAFF. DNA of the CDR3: TGTGCCAGCAGCTTGGGAAGGGGTCGGAAGAACACTGAAGCTTTCTTT. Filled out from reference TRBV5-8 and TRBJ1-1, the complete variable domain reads EAGVTQSPTHLIKTRGQQATLRCSPISGHTSVYWYQQALGLGLQFLLWYDEGEERNRGNFPPRFSGRQFPNYSSELNVNALELEDSALYLCASSLGRGRKNTEAFFGQGTRLTVV.

The DNA of the CDR3 is TGTGCCAGCAGTTCTGACAGGGTGTCGCATTATGAGCAGTTCTTC. This gives the protein CASSSDRVSHYEQFF. V gene TRBV6-4 combines with J gene TRBJ2-1; TRBD1 matches at 7 bases. Germline V gives CDR1 MRHNA, CDR2 SNTAGT. There are 15 residues in the CDR3. With V trimmed by 5 bases and J by 8 bases, 12 bases remained unmatched.

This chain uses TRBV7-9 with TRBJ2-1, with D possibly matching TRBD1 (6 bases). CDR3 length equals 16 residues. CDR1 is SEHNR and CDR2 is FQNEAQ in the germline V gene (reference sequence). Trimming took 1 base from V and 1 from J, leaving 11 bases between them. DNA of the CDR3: TGTGCCAGCAGCTTAGGGGACATTCCTTCCTACAATGAGCAGTTCTTC. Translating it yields CASSLGDIPSYNEQFF. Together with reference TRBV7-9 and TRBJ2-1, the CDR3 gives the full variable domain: DTGVSQNPRHKITKRGQNVTFRCDPISEHNRLYWYRQTLGQGPEFLTYFQNEAQLEKSRLLSDRFSAERPKGSFSTLEIQRTEQGDSAMYLCASSLGDIPSYNEQFFGPGTRLTVL.

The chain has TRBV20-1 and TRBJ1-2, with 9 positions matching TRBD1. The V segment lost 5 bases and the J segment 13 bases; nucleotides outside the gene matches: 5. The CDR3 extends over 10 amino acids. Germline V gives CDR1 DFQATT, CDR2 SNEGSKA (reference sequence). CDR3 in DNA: TGCAGTGCTTACAGGGGGCCCGGCACCTTC. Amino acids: CSAYRGPGTF.

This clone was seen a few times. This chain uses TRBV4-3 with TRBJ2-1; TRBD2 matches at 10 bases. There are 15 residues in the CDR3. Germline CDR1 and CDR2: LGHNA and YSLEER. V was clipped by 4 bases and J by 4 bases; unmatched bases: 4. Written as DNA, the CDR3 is TGCGCCAGCAGCCTTACTAGCGGGGAGTACAATGAGCAGTTCTTC. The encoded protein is CASSLTSGEYNEQFF.

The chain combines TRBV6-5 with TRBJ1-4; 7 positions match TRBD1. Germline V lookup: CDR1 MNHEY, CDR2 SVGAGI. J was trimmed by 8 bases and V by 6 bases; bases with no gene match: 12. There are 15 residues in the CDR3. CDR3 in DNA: TGTGCCAGCAGCAGCCATCAGGGGGGTGGCGAAAAACTGTTTTTT. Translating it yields CASSSHQGGGEKLFF.

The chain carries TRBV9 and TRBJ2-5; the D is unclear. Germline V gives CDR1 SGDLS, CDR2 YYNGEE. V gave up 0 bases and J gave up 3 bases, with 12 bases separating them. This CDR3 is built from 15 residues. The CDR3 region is CASSVGGNSKETQYF. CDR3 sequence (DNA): TGTGCCAGCAGCGTAGGTGGTAACAGTAAAGAGACCCAGTACTTC.

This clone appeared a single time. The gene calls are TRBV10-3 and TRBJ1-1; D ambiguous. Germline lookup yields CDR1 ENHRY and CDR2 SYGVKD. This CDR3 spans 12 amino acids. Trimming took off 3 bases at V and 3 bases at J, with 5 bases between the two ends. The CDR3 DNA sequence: TGTGCCATCAGTGAATCAGACACTGAAGCTTTCTTT. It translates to CAISESDTEAFF.

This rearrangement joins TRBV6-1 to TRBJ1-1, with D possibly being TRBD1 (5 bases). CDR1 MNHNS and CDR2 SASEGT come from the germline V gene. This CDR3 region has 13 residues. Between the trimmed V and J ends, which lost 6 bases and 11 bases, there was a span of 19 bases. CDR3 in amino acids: CASSAGLTHEAFF. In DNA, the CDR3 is TGTGCCAGCAGCGCAGGGTTGACTCATGAGGCTTTCTTT.

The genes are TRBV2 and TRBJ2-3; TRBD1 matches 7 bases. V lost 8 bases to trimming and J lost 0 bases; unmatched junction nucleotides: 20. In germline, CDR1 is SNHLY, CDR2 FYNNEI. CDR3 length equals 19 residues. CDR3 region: CASSGRLEGASFSTDTQYF. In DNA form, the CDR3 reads TGTGCCAGCTCGGGTCGATTAGAGGGGGCTTCATTTAGCACAGATACGCAGTATTTT.

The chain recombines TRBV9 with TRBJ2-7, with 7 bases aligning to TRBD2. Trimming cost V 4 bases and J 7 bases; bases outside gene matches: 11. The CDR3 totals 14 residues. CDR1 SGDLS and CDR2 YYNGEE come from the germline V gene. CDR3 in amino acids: CASSSAAGDEEQYF. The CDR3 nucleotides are TGTGCCAGCAGCTCCGCGGCGGGGGATGAGGAGCAGTACTTC.

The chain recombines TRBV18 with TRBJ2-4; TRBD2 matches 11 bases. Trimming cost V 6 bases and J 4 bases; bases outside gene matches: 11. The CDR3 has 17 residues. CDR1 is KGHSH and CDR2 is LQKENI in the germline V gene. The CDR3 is CASSHSPGLADKNIQYF. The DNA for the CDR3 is TGTGCCAGCTCTCATTCACCGGGACTAGCGGATAAAAACATTCAGTACTTC.

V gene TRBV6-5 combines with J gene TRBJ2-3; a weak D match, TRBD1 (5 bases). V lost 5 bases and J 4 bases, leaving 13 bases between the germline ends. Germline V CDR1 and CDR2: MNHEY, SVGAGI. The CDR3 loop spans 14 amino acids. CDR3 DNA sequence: TGTGCCAGCAGTCCCGACAGTATCTCAGATACGCAGTATTTT. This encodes CASSPDSISDTQYF.

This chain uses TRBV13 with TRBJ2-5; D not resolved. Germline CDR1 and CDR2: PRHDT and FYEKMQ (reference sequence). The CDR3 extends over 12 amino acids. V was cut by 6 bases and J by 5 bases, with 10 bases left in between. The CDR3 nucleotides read TGTGCCAGCAGGAGCCCCACGGAGACCCAGTACTTC. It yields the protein CASRSPTETQYF.

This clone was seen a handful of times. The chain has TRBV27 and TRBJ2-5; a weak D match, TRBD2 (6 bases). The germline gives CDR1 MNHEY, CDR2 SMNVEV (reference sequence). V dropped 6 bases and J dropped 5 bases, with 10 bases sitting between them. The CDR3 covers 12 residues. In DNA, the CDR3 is TGTGCCAGCAGCCACCGGGGGGAGACCCAGTACTTC. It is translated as CASSHRGETQYF.

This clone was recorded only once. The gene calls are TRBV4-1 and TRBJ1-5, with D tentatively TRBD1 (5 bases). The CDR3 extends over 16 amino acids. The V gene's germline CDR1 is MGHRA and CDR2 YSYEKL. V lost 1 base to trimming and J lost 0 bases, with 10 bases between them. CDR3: CASSQATGVSNQPQHF. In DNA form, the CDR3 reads TGCGCCAGCAGCCAAGCGACGGGGGTTAGCAATCAGCCCCAGCATTTT.

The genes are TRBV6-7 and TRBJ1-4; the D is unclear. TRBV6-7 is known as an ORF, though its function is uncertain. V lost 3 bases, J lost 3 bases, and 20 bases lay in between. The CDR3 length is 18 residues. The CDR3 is CASSYNAHFSGSNEKLFF. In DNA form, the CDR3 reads TGTGCCAGCAGTTATAATGCACACTTCTCGGGGTCTAATGAAAAACTGTTTTTT.

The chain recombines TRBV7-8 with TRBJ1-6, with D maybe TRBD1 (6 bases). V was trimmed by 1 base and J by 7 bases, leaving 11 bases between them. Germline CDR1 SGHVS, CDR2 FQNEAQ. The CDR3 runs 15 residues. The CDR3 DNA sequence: TGTGCCAGCAGCTTAGTGGCAGGGGTGAATTCACCCCTCCACTTT. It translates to CASSLVAGVNSPLHF.

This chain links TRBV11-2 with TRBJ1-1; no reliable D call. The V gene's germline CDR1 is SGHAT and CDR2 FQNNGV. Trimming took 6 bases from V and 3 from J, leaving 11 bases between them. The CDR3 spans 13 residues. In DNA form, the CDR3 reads TGTGCCAGCAGGAGCGGCGGGTACACTGAAGCTTTCTTT. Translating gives CASRSGGYTEAFF.

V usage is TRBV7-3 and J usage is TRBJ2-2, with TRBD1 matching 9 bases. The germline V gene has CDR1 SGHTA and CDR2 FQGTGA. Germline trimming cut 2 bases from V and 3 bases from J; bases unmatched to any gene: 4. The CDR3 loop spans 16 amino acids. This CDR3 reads CASSLGTGKDTGELFF. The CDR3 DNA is TGTGCCAGCAGCTTAGGGACAGGGAAGGACACCGGGGAGCTGTTTTTT.